The 18 T cell receptor beta chains below come from one sample, sequenced in a study of blood T cells in healthy people across ages. Through a sample-barcoded 5' primer and a J-beta primer mix, a second PCR was run for roughly 6 to 12 cycles. MiXCR, run by TCRdb on the 5' RACE reads, gives a single entry per CDR3 protein. The table shows approximately 940,000 distinct CDR3 sequences, with around 49% occurring only once. The sample comprised blood. The receptors originated from a young man in good health.

This clonotype occurred many times. The chain employs TRBV4-1 and TRBJ1-5, with TRBD1 as a possible D gene (5 bases). The CDR3 runs to 15 residues. The V and J ends lost 0 bases and 6 bases respectively, with 12 bases between them. Germline CDR1 reads MGHRA; CDR2 reads YSYEKL. This chain's CDR3 is CASSQDLRDGQPQHF. Written as DNA, the CDR3 is TGCGCCAGCAGCCAAGATCTCAGGGACGGTCAGCCCCAGCATTTT.

This chain joins TRBV29-1 and TRBJ1-2; 8 bases align to TRBD1. This CDR3 is built from 13 residues. Per the germline V gene, CDR1 is SQVTM and CDR2 is ANQGSEA. With V trimmed by 4 bases and J by 4 bases, 5 bases remained unmatched. CDR3 in amino acids: CSVVSGQGYGYTF. The CDR3 bases are TGCAGCGTTGTCAGTGGACAGGGCTATGGCTACACCTTC.

This clonotype was seen a few times. The chain recombines TRBV4-1 with TRBJ2-7; D is unresolved. The V end lost 0 bases, the J end lost 3 bases, and 9 bases lay between the germline ends. The CDR3 runs 14 residues. In germline, CDR1 is MGHRA, CDR2 YSYEKL. In DNA form, the CDR3 reads TGCGCCAGCAGCCAAGACAGAGGCTACTACGAGCAGTACTTC. As protein: CASSQDRGYYEQYF.

This clonotype was observed a single time. The chain is built from TRBV3-1 and TRBJ2-3; the D gene is possibly TRBD2 (6 bases). Per the germline V gene, CDR1 is LGHDT and CDR2 is YNNKEL (reference sequence). The CDR3 totals 15 residues. V was clipped by 4 bases and J by 5 bases, with 16 bases between them. CDR3 region: CASSRFLAIVDTQYF. The DNA for the CDR3 is TGTGCCAGCAGCCGTTTCCTAGCGATAGTAGATACGCAGTATTTT.

In its sample, this clonotype was seen once. V is TRBV20-1 and J is TRBJ1-2; a possible D gene is TRBD1 (5 bases). Germline assignment: CDR1 DFQATT and CDR2 SNEGSKA (reference sequence). The CDR3 is made up of 14 amino acids. Trimming stripped 5 bases from V and 2 bases from J, with 15 bases between. The CDR3 nucleotides read TGCAGTGCTCCCCCCGAGGGGCAGAACTATGGCTACACCTTC. It is translated as CSAPPEGQNYGYTF.

This clonotype has only a few counts. The chain joins TRBV28 to TRBJ1-2; D remains ambiguous. This CDR3 is 12 amino acids long. CDR1 is MDHEN and CDR2 is SYDVKM in the germline V gene. Trimming left V 6 bases short and J 5 bases short, with 10 bases between. The CDR3 protein is CASRLGAYGYTF. The CDR3 region has the DNA TGTGCCAGCAGATTGGGCGCGTATGGCTACACCTTC.

V is TRBV29-1 and J is TRBJ1-1, with D tentatively TRBD1 (6 bases). The CDR3 covers 12 residues. V was pared by 7 bases and J by 0 bases, with 9 bases between. The germline gives CDR1 SQVTM, CDR2 ANQGSEA. The CDR3 bases are TGCAGCGCCCGGACAGTGAACACTGAAGCTTTCTTT. This gives the protein CSARTVNTEAFF.

The chain joins TRBV7-2 to TRBJ1-2; the D is unclear. The V and J ends lost 0 bases and 7 bases respectively, with 12 bases between them. Germline CDR1 is SGHTA and CDR2 is FQGNSA. The CDR3 loop spans 14 amino acids. The CDR3 nucleotides read TGTGCCAGCAGCTTAGCGGGCCGAGCTGCTGGCTACACCTTC. Its protein is CASSLAGRAAGYTF.

This clonotype was recorded many times. The gene calls are TRBV27 and TRBJ2-7; D uncertain. Trimming left V 6 bases short and J 0 bases short, with 9 bases between. CDR3 length equals 13 residues. Per the germline V gene, CDR1 is MNHEY and CDR2 is SMNVEV (reference sequence). The CDR3 protein is CASSLSHSYEQYF. DNA for the CDR3: TGTGCCAGCAGCTTAAGTCACTCCTACGAGCAGTACTTC.

There are a few counts of this clonotype. The rearrangement uses TRBV6-2 or TRBV6-3 and TRBJ2-1; D is possibly TRBD2 (5 bases). Germline CDR1 and CDR2: MNHEY and SVGEGT. The CDR3 runs 15 residues. V lost 7 bases to trimming and J lost 3 bases, with 16 bases between them. CDR3 in DNA: TGTGCCAGCACCCGCTCGGGATTGCGCTACAATGAGCAGTTCTTC. It translates to CASTRSGLRYNEQFF.

The chain uses TRBV12-3 or TRBV12-4 and TRBJ2-1, with TRBD2 matching over 8 bases. This CDR3 comprises 12 residues. The J segment lost 13 bases and the V segment lost 4 bases, leaving 6 bases of the junction unmatched. The CDR3 is CASSSGGETQFF. CDR3 DNA sequence: TGTGCCAGCAGTTCCGGGGGGGAGACCCAGTTCTTC.

The chain links TRBV6-2 or TRBV6-3 to TRBJ2-3; 14 bases map to TRBD2. After removal of 4 bases from V and 2 bases from J, the junction contained 5 bases not matched to a gene. This CDR3 contains 17 residues. Germline values: CDR1 MNHEY, CDR2 SVGEGT. CDR3: CASSSGLAGAVTDTQYF. In DNA, the CDR3 is TGTGCCAGCAGTTCGGGACTAGCGGGAGCCGTCACAGATACGCAGTATTTT.

The chain is built from TRBV29-1 and TRBJ2-2; TRBD1 agrees at 10 bases. Germline CDR1 is SQVTM and CDR2 is ANQGSEA. There are 14 residues in the CDR3. Unmatched junction bases numbered 6, after V lost 5 bases and J lost 6 bases. CDR3 DNA sequence: TGCAGCGTTTCCGGGACAGGGGCCCCCGGGGAGCTGTTTTTT. The encoded protein is CSVSGTGAPGELFF.

This clonotype turned up a few times. The CDR3 nucleotides read TGTGCCAGCAGACCCACGACTAGCGGAGAGACCCAGTACTTC. Translating gives CASRPTTSGETQYF. The chain joins TRBV2 to TRBJ2-5; the match to TRBD2 covers 9 bases. The CDR3 loop spans 14 amino acids. The J segment lost 4 bases and the V segment lost 6 bases, leaving 6 bases of the junction unmatched. Germline-derived CDR1 and CDR2 are SNHLY and FYNNEI.

This chain connects TRBV19 to TRBJ2-1; no definite D call. Germline assignment: CDR1 LNHDA and CDR2 SQIVND (reference sequence). There are 15 residues in the CDR3. V lost 0 bases, J lost 2 bases, and 8 bases lay in between. Here the CDR3 reads CASSIEGSTYNEQFF. The CDR3 DNA follows: TGTGCCAGTAGTATAGAGGGCAGCACCTACAATGAGCAGTTCTTC.

This clonotype was detected a few times. In DNA form, the CDR3 reads TGCGCCAGCAGCTTGGAAGAGGGGTACACAGATACGCAGTATTTT. Protein sequence: CASSLEEGYTDTQYF. V gene TRBV5-1 combines with J gene TRBJ2-3; perhaps D is TRBD1 or TRBD2 (5 bases each). The germline V gene has CDR1 SGHRS and CDR2 YFSETQ. Trimming shortened V by 0 bases and J by 2 bases, and 10 bases separated the two germline ends. The CDR3 has 15 residues.

The CDR3 DNA reads TGTGCCAGCAGTAGGGAAGGGGGGGGCCTCTACGAGCAGTACTTC. Its protein is CASSREGGGLYEQYF. J is TRBJ2-7 and V is TRBV27; D is possibly TRBD2 (7 bases). Germline assignment: CDR1 MNHEY and CDR2 SMNVEV (reference sequence). CDR3 length equals 15 residues. Trimming stripped 5 bases from V and 3 bases from J, with 17 bases between.

Only a few counts were recorded for this clonotype. V usage is TRBV6-9 and J usage is TRBJ2-5, with no clear D. Trimming took 0 bases from V and 2 from J, leaving 7 bases between them. The germline gives CDR1 MNHGY, CDR2 SVAAGI. CDR3 length: 14 residues. CDR3 sequence: CASSYSKPQETQYF. The CDR3 DNA is TGTGCCAGCAGTTATTCAAAGCCACAAGAGACCCAGTACTTC.